The rows below give T cell receptor beta chains drawn from one sample of a study of vaccination effects on CD4 cells after COVID-19. Generated by immunoSEQ multiplex PCR, the TCRdb table keeps only in-frame clones and is missing some. The sample holds some 11,000 clones, about 76% seen once. These TCRs are of unknown antigen specificity. This specimen was CD4+ T cells from PBMCs cultured with HCoV-229E spike peptides, taken before COVID-19 vaccination. The receptors derive from a human donor who received a COVID-19 vaccine. CDR3s include the opening cysteine and the closing phenylalanine or tryptophan. The D gene is left open where the match is weak. Clone sizes are given selectively: once, few, many, or a class where the clone is expanded.

J: TRBJ2-7
V: TRBV6-5
size: NA
D: NA
CDR3: CASSPLGQGRNEQYF
DNA: TGTGCCAGCAGCCCCCTGGGGCAGGGGAGGAACGAGCAGTACTTC

J: TRBJ1-1
V: TRBV28
size: once
D: NA
CDR3: CASSLIGEAFF
DNA: TGTGCCAGCAGTTTAATTGGGGAAGCTTTCTTT

J: TRBJ2-7
V: TRBV7-2
size: once
D: TRBD2
CDR3: CASSFLAGGNEQYF
DNA: TGTGCCAGCAGTTTCCTAGCGGGGGGGAACGAGCAGTACTTC

J: TRBJ1-2
V: TRBV19
size: once
D: TRBD1
CDR3: CASSAYTGDYGYTF
DNA: TGTGCCAGTAGTGCCTACACAGGGGACTATGGCTACACCTTC

J: TRBJ1-2
V: TRBV12-3/TRBV12-4
size: few
D: NA
CDR3: CASSLRAGYGYTF
DNA: TGTGCCAGCAGTTTAAGGGCAGGCTATGGCTACACCTTC

J: TRBJ1-2
V: TRBV11-2
size: NA
D: NA
CDR3: CASSLAGQPLYGYTF
DNA: TGTGCCAGCAGCTTAGCTGGACAGCCGCTCTATGGCTACACCTTC

J: TRBJ1-4
V: TRBV29-1
size: NA
D: NA
CDR3: CSVLDLGEKLFF
DNA: TGCAGCGTCCTGGATCTTGGGGAAAAACTGTTTTTT

J: TRBJ1-1
V: TRBV28
size: NA
D: NA
CDR3: CASSSRVATEAFF
DNA: TGTGCCAGCAGTTCCAGGGTCGCCACTGAAGCTTTCTTT

J: TRBJ1-2
V: TRBV4-3
size: NA
D: NA
CDR3: CASSQAIGGRGYTF
DNA: TGCGCCAGCAGCCAAGCGATTGGGGGACGGGGCTACACCTTC

J: TRBJ2-7
V: TRBV11-2
size: NA
D: TRBD1
CDR3: CASSLRTGGAYEQYF
DNA: TGTGCCAGCAGCTTAAGGACAGGGGGGGCCTACGAGCAGTACTTC

J: TRBJ2-5
V: TRBV9
size: NA
D: TRBD2
CDR3: CASSVRPSGGKETQYF
DNA: TGTGCCAGCAGCGTAAGACCTAGCGGGGGAAAAGAGACCCAGTACTTC

J: TRBJ1-1
V: TRBV23-1
size: NA
D: TRBD1
CDR3: CASSQSEGQGAYTEAFF
DNA: TGCGCCAGCAGTCAATCGGAGGGACAGGGGGCGTATACTGAAGCTTTCTTT

J: TRBJ1-6
V: TRBV11-2
size: NA
D: NA
CDR3: CASSPDRLGNSPLHF
DNA: TGTGCCAGCAGCCCCGATCGGCTAGGTAATTCACCCCTCCACTTT

J: TRBJ2-5
V: TRBV3-1/TRBV3-2
size: NA
D: TRBD1
CDR3: CASSGQGRFGETQYF
DNA: TGTGCCAGCAGCGGACAGGGCCGGTTCGGGGAGACCCAGTACTTC

J: TRBJ2-1
V: TRBV5-5
size: NA
D: NA
CDR3: CASRLDFVNEQFF
DNA: TGTGCCAGCAGGTTGGACTTCGTGAATGAGCAGTTCTTC

J: TRBJ1-2
V: TRBV19
size: few
D: TRBD1
CDR3: CASSTPGQDYGYTF
DNA: TGTGCCAGTAGTACTCCGGGACAGGACTATGGCTACACCTTC

J: TRBJ1-1
V: TRBV6-5
size: NA
D: NA
CDR3: CASSYSRGEAFF
DNA: TGTGCCAGCAGTTACTCGAGGGGGGAAGCTTTCTTT

J: TRBJ2-3
V: TRBV11-3
size: NA
D: NA
CDR3: CASSLGAVPSTDTQYF
DNA: TGTGCCAGCAGCTTAGGGGCAGTACCGAGCACAGATACGCAGTATTTT

J: TRBJ2-7
V: TRBV7-8
size: NA
D: NA
CDR3: CASSLAISEFSYEQYF
DNA: TGTGCCAGCAGCTTGGCGATTAGCGAGTTCTCCTACGAGCAGTACTTC

J: TRBJ1-5
V: TRBV9
size: few
D: TRBD1
CDR3: CASSVEGQANQPQHF
DNA: TGTGCCAGCAGCGTAGAGGGACAGGCGAATCAGCCCCAGCATTTT

J: TRBJ1-3
V: TRBV12-3/TRBV12-4
size: medium-sized
D: NA
CDR3: CAGRGAGNTIYF
DNA: TGTGCCGGGCGGGGGGCTGGAAACACCATATATTTT

J: TRBJ2-1
V: TRBV10-3
size: NA
D: TRBD2
CDR3: CAISLAGIEQFF
DNA: TGTGCCATCAGTTTAGCGGGGATTGAGCAGTTCTTC

J: TRBJ1-2
V: TRBV6-6
size: NA
D: NA
CDR3: CASIVWPYGYTF
DNA: TGTGCCAGCATCGTATGGCCCTATGGCTACACCTTC

J: TRBJ1-6
V: TRBV21-1
size: NA
D: NA
CDR3: CASSAGAGQGPYNSPLHF
DNA: TGTGCCAGCAGCGCCGGTGCCGGACAGGGACCATATAATTCACCCCTCCACTTT

J: TRBJ2-7
V: TRBV29-1
size: few
D: TRBD1
CDR3: CSVKTGDRGEQYF
DNA: TGCAGCGTTAAGACAGGGGATCGAGGGGAGCAGTACTTC

J: TRBJ1-2
V: TRBV7-2
size: NA
D: NA
CDR3: CASSLDQGIYGYTF
DNA: TGTGCCAGCAGCCTGGACCAGGGGATCTATGGCTACACCTTC

J: TRBJ2-7
V: TRBV29-1
size: NA
D: NA
CDR3: CSVGGVGGEYEQYF
DNA: TGCAGCGTTGGGGGGGTAGGAGGTGAATACGAGCAGTACTTC

J: TRBJ1-3
V: TRBV11-2
size: NA
D: NA
CDR3: CASSLEPSGNTIYF
DNA: TGTGCCAGCAGCTTGGAGCCCTCTGGAAACACCATATATTTT

J: TRBJ2-3
V: TRBV6-4
size: NA
D: TRBD2
CDR3: CASSETSGGHTDTQYF
DNA: TGTGCCAGCAGTGAAACTAGCGGGGGTCACACAGATACGCAGTATTTT

J: TRBJ1-5
V: TRBV7-8
size: few
D: NA
CDR3: CASSLDRERPQHF
DNA: TGTGCCAGCAGCTTAGATAGGGAGCGGCCCCAGCATTTT

J: TRBJ2-2
V: TRBV28
size: NA
D: TRBD2
CDR3: CASSLGTSGRRGTGELFF
DNA: TGTGCCAGCAGTCTGGGGACTAGCGGGAGGCGGGGCACCGGGGAGCTGTTTTTT

J: TRBJ1-2
V: TRBV28
size: few
D: TRBD1
CDR3: CASRTPGQGAHGYTF
DNA: TGTGCCAGCAGGACTCCGGGACAGGGGGCCCACGGCTACACCTTC